The 26 T cell receptor beta chains below all came from one sample that was sequenced in a study of T cell clones after liver transplantation. Some clones are missing from TCRdb's copy, which holds only in-frame ones; the method was immunoSEQ multiplex PCR. The data contain 20,000 to 30,000 clones, more than 65% of them singletons. Sequenced material: CD4+ T cells from blood, taken before liver transplant. All receptors come from a human donor who received a liver transplant.

The genes are TRBV10-3 and TRBJ2-3; possibly TRBD1 or TRBD2 for D (6 bases each). The ends were cut back, 6 bases at V and 0 bases at J, with 16 bases in the middle. CDR1 ENHRY and CDR2 SYGVKD come from the germline V gene. The CDR3 contains 16 residues. The CDR3 sequence: CAIRGDRGPSTDTQYF. The DNA of the CDR3 is TGTGCCATCAGAGGTGACCGGGGGCCAAGCACAGATACGCAGTATTTT.

The chain joins TRBV7-8 to TRBJ2-5; the D gene is possibly TRBD1 (5 bases). From germline, CDR1 is SGHVS and CDR2 FQNEAQ. CDR3 length equals 13 residues. Trimming took off 1 base at V and 7 bases at J, with 10 bases between the two ends. The DNA of the CDR3 is TGTGCCAGCAGCTTAGTCAGGGAAGGGACCCAGTACTTC. Protein: CASSLVREGTQYF.

The chain employs TRBV6-1 and TRBJ1-6; TRBD1 matches 9 bases. This CDR3 has 15 residues. V was clipped by 5 bases and J by 9 bases; unmatched bases: 8. Germline loops: CDR1 MNHNS, CDR2 SASEGT. The CDR3 DNA is TGTGCCAGCAGTTCTTCAGGACAGGGGTTTTCACCCCTCCACTTT. Protein sequence: CASSSSGQGFSPLHF.

The CDR3 DNA reads as TGTGCCAGTAGTATGGGGCGGAGTACCAATTCACCCCTCCACTTT. It yields the protein CASSMGRSTNSPLHF. The chain uses TRBV19 and TRBJ1-6, with D possibly TRBD1 on 5 matching bases. The germline CDR1 and CDR2 sequences are LNHDA and SQIVND (reference sequence). The CDR3 sequence is 15 residues long. V lost 3 bases and J 7 bases, leaving 13 bases between the germline ends.

This clone appeared a few times. The chain carries TRBV2 and TRBJ1-1, with D unresolved. The V end lost 4 bases, the J end lost 0 bases, and 9 bases lay between the germline ends. Germline CDR1 SNHLY, CDR2 FYNNEI. The CDR3 totals 14 residues. The CDR3 spells CASSGWVLNTEAFF. CDR3 coding DNA: TGTGCCAGCAGTGGCTGGGTCTTGAACACTGAAGCTTTCTTT.

The chain combines TRBV29-1 with TRBJ2-5; D possibly corresponds to TRBD2 (6 bases). Germline V gene sequence: CDR1 SQVTM, CDR2 ANQGSEA. Trimming removed 3 bases at V and 2 bases at J, with 7 bases between. This CDR3 contains 12 residues. The CDR3 region is CSVDAGQETQYF. CDR3 DNA sequence: TGCAGCGTTGACGCGGGGCAAGAGACCCAGTACTTC.

This clone was found a few times. The rearrangement joins TRBV19 to TRBJ2-2, with D possibly being TRBD1 (6 bases). The V gene's germline CDR1 is LNHDA and CDR2 SQIVND (reference sequence). There are 16 residues in the CDR3. Trimming left V 6 bases short and J 1 base short, with 15 bases between. The CDR3 region is CASRTPGQLNTGELFF. DNA of the CDR3: TGTGCCAGTAGGACACCGGGACAACTGAACACCGGGGAGCTGTTTTTT.

In this sample, this clone turned up a few times. The chain is built from TRBV7-9 and TRBJ2-1; D is uncertain. CDR3 size: 14 residues. V gave up 1 base and J gave up 5 bases, with 9 bases separating them. Per germline, CDR1 SEHNR and CDR2 FQNEAQ (reference sequence). The CDR3 region is CASSLGLRDNEQFF. The CDR3 DNA reads as TGTGCCAGCAGCTTAGGGCTCCGAGACAATGAGCAGTTCTTC.

The chain employs TRBV5-1 and TRBJ1-2, with 9 nucleotides matching TRBD1. The trim removed 7 bases at V and 3 bases at J, leaving 10 bases unmatched. Germline assignment: CDR1 SGHRS and CDR2 YFSETQ. This CDR3 has 15 amino acids. The CDR3 protein is CASRFGTGKDYGYTF. CDR3 nucleotide sequence: TGCGCCAGCCGATTCGGGACAGGGAAGGACTATGGCTACACCTTC.

V is TRBV7-9 and J is TRBJ2-3, with D possibly being TRBD2 (5 bases). V gave up 1 base and J gave up 6 bases, with 14 bases separating them. CDR1 and CDR2 (germline): SEHNR, FQNEAQ (reference sequence). This CDR3 comprises 15 residues. The CDR3 is CASSLGSVRADTQYF. CDR3 nucleotides: TGTGCCAGCAGCTTAGGTTCGGTGAGGGCGGATACGCAGTATTTT.

J is TRBJ2-7 and V is TRBV10-3; 8 nucleotides align to TRBD1. CDR1 is ENHRY, CDR2 SYGVKD, per germline. This CDR3 is built from 16 residues. The V and J ends lost 4 bases and 2 bases, in that order; junction bases with no gene match: 10. The CDR3 loop reads CAISGKDRAVPYEQYV. For the CDR3, the DNA is TGTGCCATCAGTGGGAAGGACAGGGCGGTCCCCTACGAGCAGTACGTC.

CDR3 residues: CASSAATNEKLFF. The CDR3 DNA reads TGTGCCAGCAGTGCCGCAACTAATGAAAAACTGTTTTTT. The rearrangement joins TRBV6-1 to TRBJ1-4; D remains unclear. The CDR3 length is 13 residues. Trimming pared 4 bases from V and 0 bases from J, leaving 3 bases between. Per germline, CDR1 MNHNS and CDR2 SASEGT.

Details on this clone: At one end the junction does not follow the germline gene, possibly because of a read error. The rearrangement links TRBV28 to TRBJ1-1, with 7 bases matching TRBD1. The CDR3 has 13 residues. CDR1 is MDHEN, CDR2 SYDVKM, per germline. CDR3 region: CASSSTGNSEAFF. Here the CDR3 DNA reads TGTGCCAGCAGTTCGACAGGGAACTCTGAAGCTTTCTTT.

The CDR3 DNA reads TGTGCCAGCAGCTTAAGCCAGTATGAAGCTTTCTTT. It encodes CASSLSQYEAFF. The V and J genes are TRBV7-9 and TRBJ1-1; D remains ambiguous. V was trimmed by 2 bases and J by 7 bases, leaving 8 bases between them. The germline gives CDR1 SEHNR, CDR2 FQNEAQ (reference sequence). The CDR3 is 12 amino acids.

J is TRBJ2-6 and V is TRBV7-2; D ambiguous. The germline V and J ends were trimmed by 3 bases and 3 bases, with 3 bases remaining between them. CDR1 is SGHTA and CDR2 is FQGNSA in the germline V gene. The CDR3 loop spans 13 amino acids. For the CDR3, the DNA is TGTGCCAGCAGCTTCTTTGGGGCCAACGTCCTGACTTTC. This encodes CASSFFGANVLTF.

The chain combines TRBV4-3 with TRBJ2-3; D unclear. The CDR3 has 15 amino acids. Trimming shortened V by 0 bases and J by 4 bases, and 11 bases separated the two germline ends. Germline lookup yields CDR1 LGHNA and CDR2 YSLEER. The CDR3 loop is CASSQEEQASDTQYF. CDR3 DNA sequence: TGCGCCAGCAGCCAAGAGGAGCAGGCCTCAGATACGCAGTATTTT.

There are a few counts of this clone. The genes are TRBV16 and TRBJ1-2; D call uncertain. Germline values: CDR1 KGHSY, CDR2 FQNENV. CDR3 length equals 14 residues. V lost 0 bases, J lost 4 bases, and 9 bases lay in between. CDR3 nucleotides: TGTGCCAGCAGCCAATCGTACAGCCTCTATGGCTACACCTTC. It is translated as CASSQSYSLYGYTF. Using reference TRBV16 and TRBJ1-2 for the parts outside the CDR3, the full variable domain is GEEVAQTPKHLVRGEGQKAKLYCAPIKGHSYVFWYQQVLKNEFKFLISFQNENVFDETGMPKERFSAKCLPNSPCSLEIQATKLEDSAVYFCASSQSYSLYGYTFGSGTRLTVV.

The V gene is TRBV19, the J gene TRBJ1-2; D gene ambiguous. The germline CDR1 and CDR2 sequences are LNHDA and SQIVND (reference sequence). The CDR3 spans 15 residues. V lost 7 bases and J lost 4, with 19 bases in between. This CDR3 reads CASTPTFLGIYGYTF. The CDR3 DNA follows: TGTGCCAGTACCCCAACCTTCCTGGGTATCTATGGCTACACCTTC.

The chain combines TRBV10-2 with TRBJ2-5, with 7 bases identical to TRBD2. This CDR3 is built from 13 residues. V dropped 5 bases and J dropped 5; count of bases not matched to a gene: 5. Germline V gives CDR1 WSHSY, CDR2 SAAADI. The CDR3 coding sequence is TGCGCCAGCAGTCCGGTCGGGGGGGAGACCCAGTACTTC. Amino acid sequence: CASSPVGGETQYF.

The chain couples TRBV5-1 to TRBJ2-3; D unresolved. Germline V CDR1 and CDR2: SGHRS, YFSETQ. V lost 3 bases and J lost 5, with 13 bases in between. The CDR3 is 14 residues long. CDR3 sequence: CASSWGTVGDTQYF. The CDR3 DNA reads TGCGCCAGCAGCTGGGGAACCGTCGGAGATACGCAGTATTTT. Full variable domain (missing parts from reference TRBV5-1 and TRBJ2-3): KAGVTQTPRYLIKTRGQQVTLSCSPISGHRSVSWYQQTPGQGLQFLFEYFSETQRNKGNFPGRFSGRQFSNSRSEMNVSTLELGDSALYLCASSWGTVGDTQYFGPGTRLTVL.

This clone has a handful of counts. J is TRBJ1-4 and V is TRBV18; 7 positions match TRBD1. Trimming cost V 4 bases and J 8 bases; bases outside gene matches: 10. Germline V lookup: CDR1 KGHSH, CDR2 LQKENI. The CDR3 extends over 15 amino acids. CDR3 in DNA: TGTGCCAGCTCACTTCACAGGGGAGATGGGGAAAAACTGTTTTTT. The encoded protein is CASSLHRGDGEKLFF.

This rearrangement joins TRBV5-6 to TRBJ2-3; no clear D. CDR3 length: 13 residues. Trimming stripped 2 bases from V and 4 bases from J, with 8 bases between. Per the germline V gene, CDR1 is SGHDT and CDR2 is YYEEEE. The CDR3 spells CASSFFSSDTQYF. In DNA form, the CDR3 reads TGTGCCAGCAGCTTCTTCTCCTCAGATACGCAGTATTTT.

In this sample, this clone turned up a few times. This chain links TRBV5-8 with TRBJ2-3; D is perhaps TRBD2 (5 bases). The V gene lost 0 bases and the J gene lost 6 bases, with 14 bases spanning the gap. Per the germline V gene, CDR1 is SGHTS and CDR2 is YDEGEE. This CDR3 region has 15 residues. The CDR3: CASSLVGLSRDTQYF. CDR3 bases: TGTGCCAGCAGCTTGGTAGGACTCAGCCGGGATACGCAGTATTTT.

V usage is TRBV7-2 and J usage is TRBJ2-1; TRBD2 matches at 8 bases. CDR3 length: 13 amino acids. Germline V gene data show CDR1 as SGHTA and CDR2 as FQGNSA. Losses at the gene ends were 7 bases for V and 7 bases for J; bases not matched to a gene: 6. This CDR3 reads CASTGGGRNEQFF. In DNA form, the CDR3 reads TGTGCCAGCACCGGGGGGGGCAGGAATGAGCAGTTCTTC.

This chain joins TRBV7-2 and TRBJ2-1; 8 bases match TRBD2. CDR1 and CDR2 (germline): SGHTA, FQGNSA. After removal of 5 bases from V and 7 bases from J, the junction contained 10 bases not matched to a gene. This CDR3 is 15 amino acids long. CDR3 amino acids: CASSPLAGSRNEQFF. The CDR3 nucleotides read TGTGCCAGCAGCCCTTTAGCGGGGAGTAGAAATGAGCAGTTCTTC.

J is TRBJ2-5 and V is TRBV6-5; TRBD2 agrees at 9 bases. With 2 bases clipped from V and 6 bases from J, the junction kept 10 bases outside the gene matches. This CDR3 spans 16 amino acids. CDR1 is MNHEY and CDR2 is SVGAGI in the germline V gene. CDR3 sequence (DNA): TGTGCCAGCAGTTACACGGGACTAGCCGGGTTAAAGACCCAGTACTTC. Translated, it gives CASSYTGLAGLKTQYF.